One and the same sample provided the 6 T cell receptor beta chains below, sequenced in a study of T cells in Graves' hyperthyroidism and ophthalmopathy. The investigators amplified TCR beta CDR3 regions from RNA transcripts. HTBI primers were used for first-round RT-PCR of the TCR CDR3. MiXCR, applied by TCRdb to the multiplex PCR reads, yields one record per CDR3 protein. The data hold 640,000 or so distinct CDR3 sequences, with 14% to 15% observed a single time. The material sequenced was blood. These receptors were obtained from a middle-aged woman with Graves' ophthalmopathy.

This clonotype was counted only a few times. The gene calls are TRBV5-6 and TRBJ2-2, with a tentative D call TRBD2 (5 bases). V was clipped by 0 bases and J by 4 bases, with 10 bases between them. This CDR3 has 15 amino acids. The germline gives CDR1 SGHDT, CDR2 YYEEEE. The CDR3 coding sequence is TGTGCCAGCAGCTTGGTGGAGGAGGTCACCGGGGAGCTGTTTTTT. Protein: CASSLVEEVTGELFF. The full variable domain, with the rest looked up from reference TRBV5-6 and TRBJ2-2, is DAGVTQSPTHLIKTRGQQVTLRCSPKSGHDTVSWYQQALGQGPQFIFQYYEEEERQRGNFPDRFSGHQFPNYSSELNVNALLLGDSALYLCASSLVEEVTGELFFGEGSRLTVL.

Many counts were recorded for this clonotype. The chain recombines TRBV6-5 with TRBJ2-7, with TRBD1 identical over 8 bases. The germline V gene encodes CDR1 MNHEY and CDR2 SVGAGI. This CDR3 comprises 17 residues. V shed 6 bases, J shed 2 bases, and the junction held 15 bases outside the gene matches. This CDR3 is CASRLTDPGQETYEQYF. The CDR3 nucleotides read TGTGCCAGCAGATTGACTGATCCGGGACAGGAGACCTACGAGCAGTACTTC.

This clonotype was picked up many times. At one of its ends the junction is not consistent with the germline gene, which may arise from a read error. The V gene is TRBV6-2 or TRBV6-3, the J gene TRBJ1-2, with D unresolved. Germline V lookup: CDR1 MNHEY, CDR2 SVGEGT. The CDR3 is made up of 14 amino acids. In DNA, the CDR3 is TGTGCCAGCAGTTCCTCCCCGGAGGCCTATGGCCACACCTTC. It yields the protein CASSSSPEAYGHTF.

This clonotype showed up many times. The rearrangement uses TRBV9 and TRBJ1-5, with 10 bases aligning to TRBD1. The germline V gene has CDR1 SGDLS and CDR2 YYNGEE. V shed 3 bases and J 5 bases; nucleotides not matched to a gene: 2. The CDR3 has 14 amino acids. DNA of the CDR3: TGTGCCAGCAGCGGAGGGACAGGGGATCAGCCCCAGCATTTT. This translates into CASSGGTGDQPQHF.

The rearrangement joins TRBV12-3 or TRBV12-4 to TRBJ1-1; a possible D gene is TRBD1 (5 bases). The CDR3 extends over 15 amino acids. V was trimmed by 5 bases and J by 0 bases, leaving 13 bases between them. The CDR3 region has the DNA TGTGCCAGCAGTCGACAGCTTCTCTTGAACACTGAAGCTTTCTTT. This encodes CASSRQLLLNTEAFF.

Ten or more counts support this clonotype. The genes are TRBV27 and TRBJ2-5, with D hard to call. Trimming took off 2 bases at V and 2 bases at J, with 12 bases between the two ends. This CDR3 comprises 15 residues. Germline V lookup: CDR1 MNHEY, CDR2 SMNVEV (reference sequence). The DNA of the CDR3 is TGTGCCAGCAGTTTAAGTCTCGTGATGCAAGAGACCCAGTACTTC. This sequence encodes CASSLSLVMQETQYF.